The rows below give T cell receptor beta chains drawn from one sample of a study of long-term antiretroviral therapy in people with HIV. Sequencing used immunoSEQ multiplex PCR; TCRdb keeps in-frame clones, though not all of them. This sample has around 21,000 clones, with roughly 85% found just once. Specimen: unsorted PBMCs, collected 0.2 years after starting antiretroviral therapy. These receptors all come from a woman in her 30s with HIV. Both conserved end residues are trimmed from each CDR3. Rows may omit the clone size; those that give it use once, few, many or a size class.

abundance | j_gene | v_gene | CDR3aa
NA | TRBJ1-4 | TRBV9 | ASSGDPSGEKLF
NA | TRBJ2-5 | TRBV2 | ASMPSGSKTQY
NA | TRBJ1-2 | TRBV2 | ASSDSQGGYYGYT
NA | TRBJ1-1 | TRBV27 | ASSPRTDLNTEAF
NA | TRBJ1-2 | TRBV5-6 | ASSFQHGTLSTKGYGYT
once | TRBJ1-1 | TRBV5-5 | ASSLAARAEAF
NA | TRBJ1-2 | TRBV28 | ASSTNGGGEYVYGYT
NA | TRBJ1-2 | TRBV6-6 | ASTLGGAGSYGYT
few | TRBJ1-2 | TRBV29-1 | SVEGRGIYGYT
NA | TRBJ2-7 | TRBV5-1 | ASSLVLSTTTRYEQY
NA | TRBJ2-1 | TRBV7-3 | ASSLGAAGAYNEQF
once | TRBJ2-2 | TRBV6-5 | ASSSQGSTGELF
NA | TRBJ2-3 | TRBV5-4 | ASSLPGTDTQY
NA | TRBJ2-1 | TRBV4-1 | ASRHSPANSYNEQF
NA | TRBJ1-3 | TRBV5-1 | ASSPGTGPRFGY
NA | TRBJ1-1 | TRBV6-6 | ASSSAGMTEAF
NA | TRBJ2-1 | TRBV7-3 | ASSGNTNEQF
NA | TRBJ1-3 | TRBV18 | ASSPGSSGNTIY
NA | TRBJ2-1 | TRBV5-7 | ASSWTPSRDRGGNEQF
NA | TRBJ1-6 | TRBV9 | ASSRDRERGSPLH
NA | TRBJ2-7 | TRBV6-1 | ASRPAASGSYEQY
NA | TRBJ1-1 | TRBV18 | ASSPTGTGSNTEAF
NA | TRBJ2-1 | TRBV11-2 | ASSQTGNNRHEQF
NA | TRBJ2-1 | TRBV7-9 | ASSFVRFNEQF
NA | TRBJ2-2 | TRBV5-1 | ASSLAYVNTGELF